A single sample gave rise to the 17 T cell receptor beta chains below, sequenced in a study of T cells in severe cutaneous drug reactions. TCR subtype-specific primers in iRepertoire multiplex PCR prepared libraries for bulk and single-cell sequencing. From the multiplex PCR reads, TCRdb lists one entry per CDR3 protein and no DNA. This listing includes 6,000 or so distinct CDR3 sequences. Sequenced patients had Stevens-Johnson syndrome or toxic epidermal necrolysis caused by carbamazepine. Sequenced sample: cells from a skin blister. The receptors shown here come from a human donor with toxic epidermal necrolysis, a severe cutaneous drug reaction.

The CDR3 sequence is CAKPGLAGGGEQFF. This chain joins TRBV2 and TRBJ2-1; TCRdb outputs TRBD2, but without DNA this stays unchecked. Germline values: CDR1 SNHLY, CDR2 FYNNEI. This CDR3 is 14 amino acids long.

This chain's CDR3 is CASSPTGPYVRGEQFF. The chain links TRBV18 to TRBJ2-1; the D call of TRBD1 rests on TCRdb alone, since no DNA is present to check it. Germline V lookup: CDR1 KGHSH, CDR2 LQKENI. This CDR3 comprises 16 residues.

The V gene is TRBV20-1, the J gene TRBJ2-1; absent DNA, TCRdb's TRBD2 call cannot be checked. CDR1 and CDR2 (germline): DFQATT, SNEGSKA (reference sequence). The CDR3 runs to 18 residues. CDR3 sequence reads: CSARELGRTSGTRDEQFF.

V is TRBV6-5 and J is TRBJ2-1; the D gene TCRdb calls, TRBD1, cannot be checked with no DNA. CDR1 and CDR2 (germline): MNHEY, SVGAGI. The CDR3 extends over 13 amino acids. CDR3 in amino acids: CATFKGVANEQFF.

This chain links TRBV28 with TRBJ1-5. The CDR3 sequence is 13 residues long. Germline loops: CDR1 MDHEN, CDR2 SYDVKM. This chain's CDR3 is CASSLAHNQPQHF.

The chain combines TRBV27 with TRBJ2-7; the D call of TRBD2 rests on TCRdb alone, since no DNA is present to check it. This CDR3 spans 15 amino acids. Germline V CDR1 and CDR2: MNHEY, SMNVEV (reference sequence). The CDR3 is CASSPTTSGSGEQYF.

The V call is TRBV28, the J call TRBJ2-7; TCRdb proposes TRBD1, but this gene call is untestable without DNA. CDR3 length: 13 residues. From germline, CDR1 is MDHEN and CDR2 SYDVKM. CDR3 amino acids: CASSWSGTYEQYF.

J is TRBJ2-4 and V is TRBV7-9. Germline-derived CDR1 and CDR2 are SEHNR and FQNEAQ (reference sequence). The CDR3 has 17 residues. CDR3 in amino acids: CASSLALERDPKNIQYF.

The rearrangement links TRBV7-9 to TRBJ1-1; TCRdb's D gene call, TRBD1, goes unchecked for lack of DNA. The CDR3 has 16 residues. The germline V gene encodes CDR1 SEHNR and CDR2 FQNEAQ (reference sequence). CDR3 sequence: CASSSPPGTGNTEAFF.

The chain links TRBV20-1 to TRBJ1-1; with no DNA, the TCRdb D assignment of TRBD1 cannot be verified. The CDR3 is 13 amino acids. The germline CDR1 and CDR2 sequences are DFQATT and SNEGSKA (reference sequence). CDR3 in amino acids: CSVPDDMNTEAFF.

The chain uses TRBV7-9 and TRBJ1-4. CDR1 and CDR2 from the germline V gene are SEHNR and FQNEAQ (reference sequence). The CDR3 consists of 14 residues. CDR3 in amino acids: CASSLAGQNEKLFF.

The genes are TRBV9 and TRBJ2-3; without DNA, the TCRdb call of TRBD2 cannot be checked. From germline, CDR1 is SGDLS and CDR2 YYNGEE. The CDR3 sequence is 21 residues long. The CDR3 loop reads CASSDPGTPHLGNPSTDTQYF.

By frequency, this clonotype is medium-sized. CDR3 residues: CASSSGSEQYF. V is TRBV7-6 and J is TRBJ2-7; lacking DNA, the TRBD2 call made by TCRdb goes unchecked. The CDR3 sequence is 11 residues long. Germline V gene lookup returns CDR1 SGHVS and CDR2 FNYEAQ.

The chain recombines TRBV6-2 or TRBV6-3 with TRBJ2-7; the TCRdb D gene call, TRBD2, has no DNA to confirm it. The CDR3 runs 14 residues. Germline loops: CDR1 MNHEY, CDR2 SVGEGT. CDR3: CASSSSGSESEQYF.

The J gene is TRBJ1-1, the V gene TRBV27; TCRdb outputs TRBD1, but without DNA this stays unchecked. The germline CDR1 and CDR2 sequences are MNHEY and SMNVEV (reference sequence). CDR3 length equals 14 residues. The CDR3 is CASSPGVYGTEAFF.

V and J are TRBV9 and TRBJ2-7; TCRdb outputs TRBD2, but without DNA this stays unchecked. The CDR3 extends over 13 amino acids. Germline V CDR1 and CDR2: SGDLS, YYNGEE. The CDR3 here is CASSVSGPTEQYF.

The V gene is TRBV4-3, the J gene TRBJ2-7. Germline CDR1 is LGHNA and CDR2 is YSLEER. The CDR3 has 13 amino acids. This CDR3 reads CASSQDRDLGQYF.